Each of the 32 T cell receptor beta chains below was sequenced from the same sample in a study of graft-versus-host responses after intestinal transplantation. Clones were read by immunoSEQ multiplex PCR, and TCRdb kept only the in-frame ones, dropping some. The table includes more than 95,000 clones, less than 95% detected once. For these TCRs, the target antigens are not known. The sample was unstimulated CD4+ T cells sorted from spleen or lymph node cells, taken before intestinal transplant. The receptors come from a human donor who received an intestinal transplant.

The V and J genes are TRBV25-1 and TRBJ2-3; 7 bases agree with TRBD1. In germline, CDR1 is MGHDK, CDR2 SYGVNS. This CDR3 is built from 16 residues. V trimming: 3 bases; J trimming: 3 bases; junction bases outside the gene matches: 9. The CDR3 loop is CASSDYRAGGTDTQYF. The CDR3 coding sequence is TGTGCCAGCAGTGACTACCGGGCAGGGGGAACAGATACGCAGTATTTT.

As concerns this clone: This same CDR3 is encoded by further DNA sequences in the sample. The rearrangement joins TRBV6-5 to TRBJ2-7; TRBD1 matches at 10 bases. This CDR3 region has 14 residues. Germline V lookup: CDR1 MNHEY, CDR2 SVGAGI. The V and J ends lost 3 bases and 4 bases, in that order; junction bases with no gene match: 3. CDR3 residues: CASSYGTGAYEQYF. The CDR3 DNA reads TGTGCCAGCAGTTATGGGACAGGGGCGTACGAGCAGTACTTC.

The chain is built from TRBV5-1 and TRBJ1-2; D might be TRBD1 (6 bases). Trimming removed 4 bases from V and 8 bases from J, with 18 bases in between. CDR3 length equals 14 residues. Germline CDR1 is SGHRS and CDR2 is YFSETQ. CDR3 sequence reads: CASSPTGLREGYTF. For the CDR3, the DNA is TGCGCCAGCAGCCCGACAGGCTTAAGGGAGGGCTACACCTTC.

This sequence joins TRBV9 and TRBJ2-1, with D unclear. The germline V gene encodes CDR1 SGDLS and CDR2 YYNGEE. The V and J ends lost 0 bases and 1 base respectively, with 11 bases between them. The CDR3 runs 16 residues. CDR3 sequence: CASSVDGPLSYNEQFF. CDR3 DNA: TGTGCCAGCAGCGTAGATGGTCCTCTATCCTACAATGAGCAGTTCTTC.

The chain has TRBV6-5 and TRBJ2-5; TRBD2 is a possible D gene (6 bases). Trimming took 6 bases from V and 5 from J, leaving 19 bases between them. This CDR3 spans 15 amino acids. Germline CDR1 is MNHEY and CDR2 is SVGAGI. The CDR3 spells CASRPPGLASETQYF. In DNA form, the CDR3 reads TGTGCCAGCAGACCCCCGGGACTCGCATCCGAGACCCAGTACTTC.

The rearrangement joins TRBV5-4 to TRBJ2-1, with no clear D. The CDR3 totals 14 residues. Trimming took 4 bases from V and 10 from J, leaving 18 bases between them. Germline lookup yields CDR1 SGHNT and CDR2 YYREEE (reference sequence). Here the CDR3 DNA reads TGTGCCAGCAGCCCCGAAGCGACCCGCATGGAGCAGTTCTTC. Amino acids: CASSPEATRMEQFF.

V is TRBV2 and J is TRBJ2-5; 7 nucleotides match TRBD2. This CDR3 region has 15 residues. CDR1 and CDR2 (germline): SNHLY, FYNNEI. V lost 6 bases and J lost 7; bases outside the gene matches: 14. CDR3 amino acids: CASRTGTNDLGTQYF. For the CDR3, the DNA is TGTGCCAGCAGAACCGGGACTAACGACCTCGGGACCCAGTACTTC. Together with reference TRBV2 and TRBJ2-5, the CDR3 gives the full variable domain: EPEVTQTPSHQVTQMGQEVILRCVPISNHLYFYWYRQILGQKVEFLVSFYNNEISEKSEIFDDQFSVERPDGSNFTLKIRSTKLEDSAMYFCASRTGTNDLGTQYFGPGTRLLVL.

The chain links TRBV5-1 to TRBJ2-1; D possibly corresponds to TRBD2 (6 bases). V was shortened by 2 bases and J by 4 bases, with 13 bases between the two germline ends. Germline V gene sequence: CDR1 SGHRS, CDR2 YFSETQ. The CDR3 totals 15 residues. The CDR3 protein is CASSFGGATYNEQFF. CDR3 nucleotides: TGCGCCAGCAGCTTTGGAGGGGCCACGTACAATGAGCAGTTCTTC.

The chain links TRBV15 to TRBJ2-1; tentatively, D is TRBD2 (5 bases). Germline V gene lookup returns CDR1 LNHNV and CDR2 YYDKDF (reference sequence). CDR3 length equals 13 residues. Trimming left V 3 bases short and J 7 bases short, with 10 bases between. The CDR3 here is CATSSGLLNEQFF. CDR3 DNA: TGTGCCACCAGCAGCGGACTGTTAAATGAGCAGTTCTTC. Full variable domain (rest looked up from reference TRBV15 and TRBJ2-1): DAMVIQNPRYQVTQFGKPVTLSCSQTLNHNVMYWYQQKSSQAPKLLFHYYDKDFNNEADTPDNFQSRRPNTSFCFLDIRSPGLGDTAMYLCATSSGLLNEQFFGPGTRLTVL.

The chain joins TRBV5-1 to TRBJ2-2; TRBD1 might be the D (5 bases). V gave up 6 bases and J gave up 6 bases, with 21 bases separating them. CDR3 length: 16 residues. Germline CDR1 reads SGHRS; CDR2 reads YFSETQ. CDR3 in amino acids: CASKLRQGAGAGELFF. The CDR3 region has the DNA TGCGCCAGCAAATTACGTCAAGGGGCAGGTGCCGGGGAGCTGTTTTTT.

The chain employs TRBV14 and TRBJ1-4, with 9 bases identical to TRBD1. This CDR3 comprises 14 residues. CDR1 SGHDN and CDR2 FVKESK come from the germline V gene. V dropped 4 bases and J dropped 8; count of bases not matched to a gene: 5. The CDR3 spells CASSRTGAWEKLFF. The CDR3 region has the DNA TGTGCCAGCAGCCGGACAGGGGCGTGGGAAAAACTGTTTTTT.

The V call is TRBV18, the J call TRBJ2-3; D is possibly TRBD1 (5 bases). Germline loops: CDR1 KGHSH, CDR2 LQKENI. The CDR3 consists of 13 residues. V shed 1 base and J shed 6 bases, with 8 bases lying between them. The CDR3 DNA is TGTGCCAGCTCACCACGGGGCCGGGATACGCAGTATTTT. Protein sequence: CASSPRGRDTQYF. The full variable domain, its missing parts supplied by reference TRBV18 and TRBJ2-3, is NAGVMQNPRHLVRRRGQEARLRCSPMKGHSHVYWYRQLPEEGLKFMVYLQKENIIDESGMPKERFSAEFPKEGPSILRIQQVVRGDSAAYFCASSPRGRDTQYFGPGTRLTVL.

V is TRBV18 and J is TRBJ1-1; 7 bases are shared with TRBD1. This CDR3 is 13 amino acids long. V lost 2 bases to trimming and J lost 7 bases; unmatched junction nucleotides: 4. Germline loops: CDR1 KGHSH, CDR2 LQKENI. The CDR3 DNA is TGTGCCAGCTCACCAATTCGGGACAGTGAAGCTTTCTTT. Protein sequence: CASSPIRDSEAFF.

V is TRBV4-3 and J is TRBJ1-2; D is uncertain. This CDR3 contains 15 residues. V lost 4 bases and J lost 2, with 14 bases in between. Germline CDR1 LGHNA, CDR2 YSLEER. CDR3 region: CASSPSGGLNYGYTF. The CDR3 bases are TGCGCCAGCAGCCCCTCAGGCGGACTAAACTATGGCTACACCTTC.

This chain uses TRBV7-3 with TRBJ2-2, with a possible D match to TRBD1 (6 bases). CDR1 and CDR2 (germline): SGHTA, FQGTGA. The CDR3 loop spans 15 amino acids. Trimming pared 5 bases from V and 5 bases from J, leaving 15 bases between. For the CDR3, the DNA is TGTGCCAGCAGCCGCCGACAGGCCCCTACCGGGGAGCTGTTTTTT. Amino acid sequence: CASSRRQAPTGELFF.

V usage is TRBV30 and J usage is TRBJ2-4; 8 nucleotides line up with TRBD2. CDR1 GTSNPN and CDR2 SVGIG come from the germline V gene (reference sequence). The CDR3 covers 14 residues. V lost 1 base and J lost 8; bases outside the gene matches: 7. The CDR3 DNA is TGTGCCTGGAGTGCAGGAGCGGGAGTGTACATTCAGTACTTC. This codes for CAWSAGAGVYIQYF. Filled out from reference TRBV30 and TRBJ2-4, the complete variable domain reads SQTIHQWPATLVQPVGSPLSLECTVEGTSNPNLYWYRQAAGRGLQLLFYSVGIGQISSEVPQNLSASRPQDRQFILSSKKLLLSDSGFYLCAWSAGAGVYIQYFGAGTRLSVL.

The V and J genes are TRBV29-1 and TRBJ2-2, with TRBD1 matching 8 bases. Per germline, CDR1 SQVTM and CDR2 ANQGSEA. This CDR3 is 14 amino acids long. With V trimmed by 3 bases and J by 4 bases, 4 bases remained unmatched. This CDR3 reads CSVEPGGGTGELFF. In nucleotides, the CDR3 is TGCAGCGTTGAGCCAGGGGGCGGCACCGGGGAGCTGTTTTTT.

V usage is TRBV11-2 and J usage is TRBJ1-5, with no clear D. Trimming cost V 1 base and J 0 bases, with 10 bases left between them. Per the germline V gene, CDR1 is SGHAT and CDR2 is FQNNGV. The CDR3 has 16 residues. The CDR3 region has the DNA TGTGCCAGCAGCTTAGTGGCGGGGTTTAGCAATCAGCCCCAGCATTTT. This codes for CASSLVAGFSNQPQHF.

With respect to this clone: One end of the junction varies from germline; a read error may be responsible. The chain carries TRBV4-1 and TRBJ2-7; D may be TRBD1 (7 bases). This CDR3 is built from 16 residues. Germline V CDR1 and CDR2: MGHRA, YSYEKL. The CDR3 region has the DNA TGTGCCAGCAGTCACCCTGAGGAGGGGGCGCGGTACGAGCAGTACTTC. Translated: CASSHPEEGARYEQYF.

The chain combines TRBV6-5 with TRBJ2-2, with D perhaps matching TRBD1 (8 bases). The CDR3 spans 14 residues. The V gene's germline CDR1 is MNHEY and CDR2 SVGAGI. V lost 6 bases, J lost 6 bases, and 14 bases lay in between. Here the CDR3 reads CASSNTGGAGELFF. The CDR3 DNA reads TGTGCCAGCAGCAACACAGGGGGGGCCGGGGAGCTGTTTTTT.

The chain recombines TRBV5-6 with TRBJ2-1; TRBD1 might be the D (6 bases). Trimming shortened V by 3 bases and J by 5 bases, and 9 bases separated the two germline ends. CDR3 length: 13 amino acids. Germline V gives CDR1 SGHDT, CDR2 YYEEEE. The CDR3 loop is CASSSDRNNEQFF. The CDR3, as DNA: TGTGCCAGCAGCTCGGACAGAAACAATGAGCAGTTCTTC.

V usage is TRBV29-1 and J usage is TRBJ1-1; possibly TRBD1 for D (6 bases). Trimming removed 5 bases at V and 4 bases at J, with 14 bases between. Per the germline V gene, CDR1 is SQVTM and CDR2 is ANQGSEA. The CDR3 sequence is 13 residues long. CDR3 sequence (DNA): TGCAGCGTTCTAACAGGGATACTCACTGAAGCTTTCTTT. Its translation: CSVLTGILTEAFF. Together with reference TRBV29-1 and TRBJ1-1, the CDR3 gives the full variable domain: SAVISQKPSRDICQRGTSLTIQCQVDSQVTMMFWYRQQPGQSLTLIATANQGSEATYESGFVIDKFPISRPNLTFSTLTVSNMSPEDSSIYLCSVLTGILTEAFFGQGTRLTVV.

The chain recombines TRBV5-1 with TRBJ2-7; 11 bases fit TRBD1. This CDR3 has 14 residues. The junction had 2 bases not matched to a gene; V was cut back by 3 bases and J by 3 bases. The germline V gene has CDR1 SGHRS and CDR2 YFSETQ. The CDR3 region has the DNA TGCGCCAGCAGCTGGACAGGGGGCCTCTACGAGCAGTACTTC. Translated: CASSWTGGLYEQYF.

This sequence joins TRBV6-5 and TRBJ1-2; D possibly corresponds to TRBD1 (6 bases). The ends were cut back, 0 bases at V and 7 bases at J, with 12 bases in the middle. Germline CDR1 and CDR2: MNHEY and SVGAGI. The CDR3 is 14 amino acids. In DNA form, the CDR3 reads TGTGCCAGCAGTTACTCTGATCACAGGGTTGGCTACACCTTC. It specifies CASSYSDHRVGYTF.

This clone was counted a single time. The J gene is TRBJ2-5, the V gene TRBV5-1, with 11 bases matching TRBD2. After removal of 3 bases from V and 4 bases from J, the junction contained 8 bases not matched to a gene. CDR3 size: 16 residues. Germline V gene data show CDR1 as SGHRS and CDR2 as YFSETQ. The CDR3 spells CASSSLSGRAVETQYF. CDR3 coding DNA: TGCGCCAGCAGCTCACTTAGCGGGAGGGCCGTAGAGACCCAGTACTTC.

The CDR3 protein is CASRPRTSGRTDTQYF. CDR3 DNA: TGTGCCAGCAGACCCCGGACTAGCGGGAGAACGGATACGCAGTATTTT. The chain joins TRBV28 to TRBJ2-3, with 13 bases lining up with TRBD2. The CDR3 is made up of 16 amino acids. Trimming cost V 6 bases and J 6 bases; bases outside gene matches: 9. Germline CDR1 reads MDHEN; CDR2 reads SYDVKM. The variable domain in full, completed from reference TRBV28 and TRBJ2-3, reads DVKVTQSSRYLVKRTGEKVFLECVQDMDHENMFWYRQDPGLGLRLIYFSYDVKMKEKGDIPEGYSVSREKKERFSLILESASTNQTSMYLCASRPRTSGRTDTQYFGPGTRLTVL.

The chain employs TRBV7-2 and TRBJ2-7; TRBD2 aligns across 10 bases. The V segment lost 1 base and the J segment 3 bases; nucleotides outside the gene matches: 3. CDR1 and CDR2 (germline): SGHTA, FQGNSA. The CDR3 contains 15 residues. The chain's CDR3 is CASSLGLAGVYEQYF. The CDR3 bases are TGTGCCAGCAGCTTAGGGCTAGCGGGGGTCTACGAGCAGTACTTC.

The V gene is TRBV5-1, the J gene TRBJ1-4; 8 bases align to TRBD1. V lost 4 bases and J lost 4; bases outside the gene matches: 12. CDR1 and CDR2 from the germline V gene are SGHRS and YFSETQ. The CDR3 is 17 amino acids. As DNA, the CDR3 is TGCGCCAGCAGCCCTTCAGGGGGCGGGTTTAATAATGAAAAACTGTTTTTT. Translated: CASSPSGGGFNNEKLFF.

In this sample, this clone turned up once. J is TRBJ1-5 and V is TRBV29-1; D is possibly TRBD1 (5 bases). V shed 7 bases and J shed 2 bases, with 21 bases lying between them. The CDR3 contains 16 residues. Germline V CDR1 and CDR2: SQVTM, ANQGSEA. The CDR3 protein is CSAIIQDEAGNQPQHF. The CDR3 DNA reads TGCAGCGCCATTATACAGGATGAGGCCGGCAATCAGCCCCAGCATTTT.

This sequence joins TRBV9 and TRBJ2-2; 7 nucleotides agree with TRBD2. The CDR3 spans 12 residues. With V trimmed by 4 bases and J by 6 bases, 0 bases remained unmatched. The V gene's germline CDR1 is SGDLS and CDR2 YYNGEE. The CDR3 here is CASSLAAGELFF. The CDR3 coding sequence is TGTGCCAGCAGCCTAGCGGCCGGGGAGCTGTTTTTT.

J is TRBJ2-3 and V is TRBV11-2, with 7 bases fitting TRBD2. This CDR3 is built from 16 residues. V lost 6 bases and J lost 0; bases outside the gene matches: 9. Germline V gene lookup returns CDR1 SGHAT and CDR2 FQNNGV. CDR3 amino acids: CASRSLAISSTDTQYF. In DNA form, the CDR3 reads TGTGCCAGCAGATCACTAGCGATCTCTAGCACAGATACGCAGTATTTT. Together with reference TRBV11-2 and TRBJ2-3, the CDR3 gives the full variable domain: EAGVAQSPRYKIIEKRQSVAFWCNPISGHATLYWYQQILGQGPKLLIQFQNNGVVDDSQLPKDRFSAERLKGVDSTLKIQPAKLEDSAVYLCASRSLAISSTDTQYFGPGTRLTVL.

The chain is built from TRBV18 and TRBJ1-4; 7 nucleotides agree with TRBD1. This CDR3 comprises 19 residues. Trimming at V came to 0 bases and at J to 8 bases, leaving 18 bases not matched to a gene. CDR1 KGHSH and CDR2 LQKENI come from the germline V gene. The CDR3, as DNA: TGTGCCAGCTCACCACCTTCCGGACAGGTGCCCTTTGGTAGGGAAAAACTGTTTTTT. This gives the protein CASSPPSGQVPFGREKLFF.